Shown below are 25 T cell receptor beta chains from a single sample sequenced in a study of cytomegalovirus exposure and HLA in healthy donors (TCRdb year 2017). The library was produced with the immunoSEQ multiplex PCR assay. The multiplex PCR relied on a mix of 60 forward primers for TCR Vbeta segments and 13 reverse primers for TCR Jbeta segments. TCRdb re-hosts the immuneACCESS table, in-frame sequences only. Its copies lack some clones; in the studies checked, an unresolved V gene accounts for under half of them, and the cause for the rest is not known. A total of about 170,000 clones appear in this sample, approximately 81% of them only once. The top ten constitute around 0.37% of the sample. The material sequenced was PBMCs. The receptors were sampled from a boy aged 2 to 10 in good health and CMV-seronegative.

This chain connects TRBV5-1 to TRBJ2-5; 7 bases are shared with TRBD2. CDR3 length: 15 amino acids. CDR1 is SGHRS and CDR2 is YFSETQ in the germline V gene. The junction had 7 bases not matched to a gene; V was cut back by 0 bases and J by 5 bases. CDR3 in DNA: TGCGCCAGCAGCTTGGTTCGCGGGGGATTGGAGACCCAGTACTTC. Its protein product is CASSLVRGGLETQYF.

This chain uses TRBV5-4 with TRBJ2-3; 16 bases are shared with TRBD2. The germline V gene encodes CDR1 SGHNT and CDR2 YYREEE (reference sequence). There are 17 residues in the CDR3. V shed 4 bases, J shed 4 bases, and the junction held 6 bases outside the gene matches. The CDR3 is CASSPPGLAGGPDTQYF. CDR3 DNA sequence: TGTGCCAGCAGCCCACCGGGACTAGCGGGAGGGCCAGATACGCAGTATTTT.

The chain couples TRBV4-1 to TRBJ1-5, with D possibly being TRBD1 (5 bases). Trimming shortened V by 0 bases and J by 7 bases, and 13 bases separated the two germline ends. In germline, CDR1 is MGHRA, CDR2 YSYEKL. The CDR3 has 15 amino acids. This CDR3 reads CASSQDPGMGQPQHF. CDR3 DNA: TGCGCCAGCAGCCAAGATCCAGGGATGGGGCAGCCCCAGCATTTT.

The V call is TRBV5-4, the J call TRBJ1-1, with 8 positions matching TRBD1. Germline V gives CDR1 SGHNT, CDR2 YYREEE (reference sequence). The length of the CDR3 is 14 residues. Trimming took 4 bases from V and 4 from J; bases not matched to a gene: 6. The CDR3 DNA follows: TGTGCCAGCAGCCGACGACAGGGGCCCACTGAAGCTTTCTTT. Its protein product is CASSRRQGPTEAFF. Using reference TRBV5-4 and TRBJ1-1 for the parts outside the CDR3, the full variable domain is ETGVTQSPTHLIKTRGQQVTLRCSSQSGHNTVSWYQQALGQGPQFIFQYYREEENGRGNFPPRFSGLQFPNYSSELNVNALELDDSALYLCASSRRQGPTEAFFGQGTRLTVV.

This chain links TRBV7-9 with TRBJ2-2; D is uncertain. This CDR3 has 14 residues. V shed 1 base and J shed 6 bases, with 9 bases lying between them. The germline CDR1 and CDR2 sequences are SEHNR and FQNEAQ (reference sequence). As DNA, the CDR3 is TGTGCCAGCAGCTTAGAAGGCGGAGCCGGGGAGCTGTTTTTT. Translating gives CASSLEGGAGELFF.

The J gene is TRBJ1-6, the V gene TRBV5-6; 7 nucleotides align to TRBD1. The CDR3 runs 14 residues. With V trimmed by 0 bases and J by 7 bases, 1 base remained unmatched. Germline V gene sequence: CDR1 SGHDT, CDR2 YYEEEE. The CDR3 DNA reads as TGTGCCAGCAGCTTGGGCAGGGGGAATTCACCCCTCCACTTT. Amino acids: CASSLGRGNSPLHF.

The J gene is TRBJ1-2, the V gene TRBV6-5, with 9 bases aligning to TRBD1. The V and J ends lost 6 bases and 6 bases, in that order; junction bases with no gene match: 11. Germline CDR1 MNHEY, CDR2 SVGAGI. This CDR3 is built from 15 residues. CDR3 protein: CASRRGQGNGDGYTF. DNA of the CDR3: TGTGCCAGCAGGCGGGGACAGGGTAATGGCGATGGCTACACCTTC.

V and J are TRBV9 and TRBJ2-7; 7 bases fit TRBD2. With V trimmed by 0 bases and J by 6 bases, 9 bases remained unmatched. This CDR3 is built from 15 residues. Germline CDR1 reads SGDLS; CDR2 reads YYNGEE. CDR3 bases: TGTGCCAGCAGCGTAGGCGGCGGGAGTCTTTTCGAGCAGTACTTC. It encodes CASSVGGGSLFEQYF.

A word on this clone: One junction end does not reproduce the germline sequence, and a read error may be involved. The genes are TRBV15 and TRBJ2-7; the D gene is possibly TRBD1 (6 bases). CDR3 length: 13 residues. CDR1 and CDR2 from the germline V gene are LNHNV and YYDKDF (reference sequence). The CDR3 reads CAASRDPGQSEYF. DNA of the CDR3: TGTGCCGCCAGCAGGGACCCCGGACAGTCAGAGTACTTC.

This clone came up once. The V call is TRBV5-4, the J call TRBJ2-1, with D possibly TRBD1 on 5 matching bases. The V end was cut by 7 bases, the J end by 0 bases, with 14 bases between. This CDR3 is 15 amino acids long. Germline CDR1 is SGHNT and CDR2 is YYREEE (reference sequence). In DNA form, the CDR3 reads TGTGCCAGCCTACGAGGACAAGGCTCCTACAATGAGCAGTTCTTC. It is translated as CASLRGQGSYNEQFF.

This sequence joins TRBV11-1 and TRBJ2-7; D not resolved. This CDR3 has 11 amino acids. V lost 5 bases and J lost 6, with 8 bases in between. Germline assignment: CDR1 SGHAT and CDR2 FQDESV (reference sequence). CDR3 coding DNA: TGTGCCAGCAGCCGCGGCCGCGAGCAGTACTTC. Amino acids: CASSRGREQYF. Drawing the rest from reference TRBV11-1 and TRBJ2-7, the complete variable domain is EAEVAQSPRYKITEKSQAVAFWCDPISGHATLYWYRQILGQGPELLVQFQDESVVDDSQLPKDRFSAERLKGVDSTLKIQPAELGDSAMYLCASSRGREQYFGPGTRLTVT.

This clone has a handful of counts. This chain joins TRBV6-5 and TRBJ2-2; D may be TRBD2 (7 bases). Looked up from germline, CDR1 is MNHEY and CDR2 is SVGAGI. This CDR3 is built from 14 residues. V lost 7 bases, J lost 5 bases, and 14 bases lay in between. CDR3 DNA: TGTGCCAGCATTTCACAGGGAGGGACCGGGGAGCTGTTTTTT. Translated: CASISQGGTGELFF.

CDR3: CASSQGRGQGEQYF. The CDR3 DNA is TGTGCCAGTAGTCAGGGCAGGGGACAGGGCGAGCAGTACTTC. The chain recombines TRBV19 with TRBJ2-7, with 9 bases lining up with TRBD1. J gave up 6 bases and V 5 bases, and 8 bases lay outside the gene matches. CDR1 and CDR2 from the germline V gene are LNHDA and SQIVND (reference sequence). The CDR3 contains 14 residues.

V usage is TRBV7-9 and J usage is TRBJ1-2; TRBD1 aligns across 11 bases. The CDR3 has 16 residues. V was clipped by 3 bases and J by 8 bases; unmatched bases: 11. CDR1 is SEHNR, CDR2 FQNEAQ, per germline (reference sequence). The CDR3 DNA sequence: TGTGCCAGCAGCTTTACGGGGGACAGGGGGACGCGAGGCTACACCTTC. Residues: CASSFTGDRGTRGYTF.

This chain links TRBV4-2 with TRBJ2-3; D might be TRBD1 (6 bases). Germline V lookup: CDR1 LGHNA, CDR2 YNFKEQ. The CDR3 is 16 amino acids. Trimming shortened V by 2 bases and J by 0 bases, and 12 bases separated the two germline ends. CDR3 bases: TGTGCCAGCAGCCAAACAGGGAAGGCTAGCACAGATACGCAGTATTTT. Its translation is CASSQTGKASTDTQYF.

The chain carries TRBV5-1 and TRBJ2-3; 14 bases line up with TRBD2. After removal of 4 bases from V and 0 bases from J, the junction contained 10 bases not matched to a gene. The CDR3 runs 19 residues. CDR1 is SGHRS and CDR2 is YFSETQ in the germline V gene. CDR3 sequence: CASSPMTSGRALSTDTQYF. CDR3 coding DNA: TGCGCCAGCAGCCCAATGACTAGCGGGAGGGCTTTGAGCACAGATACGCAGTATTTT.

This chain connects TRBV6-1 to TRBJ2-5; 8 positions agree with TRBD1. Germline trimming cut 1 base from V and 5 bases from J; bases unmatched to any gene: 15. The V gene's germline CDR1 is MNHNS and CDR2 SASEGT. CDR3 length equals 18 residues. The CDR3 reads CASSEEAGFGRGRETQYF. DNA of the CDR3: TGTGCCAGCAGTGAAGAGGCGGGGTTCGGCAGGGGGCGGGAGACCCAGTACTTC.

The chain joins TRBV30 to TRBJ1-1, with a tentative D call TRBD1 (5 bases). This CDR3 has 14 amino acids. Deletions cut 5 bases from V and 5 bases from J, with 18 bases between. Germline CDR1 reads GTSNPN; CDR2 reads SVGIG (reference sequence). CDR3 DNA sequence: TGTGCCTGGCTAAGCCCCCCACGGGGGACTGAAGCTTTCTTT. This gives the protein CAWLSPPRGTEAFF.

The genes are TRBV4-2 and TRBJ2-3; D is possibly TRBD1 (6 bases). Germline CDR1 is LGHNA and CDR2 is YNFKEQ. The CDR3 loop spans 16 amino acids. Trimming removed 4 bases at V and 4 bases at J, with 18 bases between. The CDR3 nucleotides are TGTGCCAGCAGCCGTAGGACCCTAGAGGGGGCAGATACGCAGTATTTT. It is translated as CASSRRTLEGADTQYF.

The chain links TRBV6-6 to TRBJ2-3, with TRBD2 identical over 14 bases. CDR3 length: 16 amino acids. The germline V gene encodes CDR1 MNHNY and CDR2 SVGAGI (reference sequence). J was trimmed by 4 bases and V by 6 bases; bases with no gene match: 6. CDR3 sequence (DNA): TGTGCCAGCAGGACTAGCGGGAGGGTGGAATCAGATACGCAGTATTTT. Encoded protein: CASRTSGRVESDTQYF.

The chain is built from TRBV6-5 and TRBJ2-7; 9 bases fit TRBD1. V trimming: 4 bases; J trimming: 0 bases; junction bases outside the gene matches: 1. CDR1 and CDR2 from the germline V gene are MNHEY and SVGAGI. This CDR3 contains 14 residues. In DNA form, the CDR3 reads TGTGCCAGCAGTTGGACAGGGGTCTCCTACGAGCAGTACTTC. It specifies CASSWTGVSYEQYF.

A few counts support this clone. The chain has TRBV6-1 and TRBJ1-5, with D perhaps TRBD1 (5 bases). With 0 bases removed from V and 4 bases from J, the gap between germline ends came to 13 bases. CDR1 MNHNS and CDR2 SASEGT come from the germline V gene. The CDR3 is 16 residues long. The CDR3 nucleotides read TGTGCCAGCAGTGAAGCGGGGCGGGGAAGAAATCAGCCCCAGCATTTT. Its translation: CASSEAGRGRNQPQHF.

The genes are TRBV9 and TRBJ1-4; TRBD1 agrees at 9 bases. V was clipped by 0 bases and J by 8 bases; unmatched bases: 5. The CDR3 loop spans 15 amino acids. CDR1 is SGDLS, CDR2 YYNGEE, per germline. As DNA, the CDR3 is TGTGCCAGCAGCGTAGGGACAGGGGAGGGCGAAAAACTGTTTTTT. Its translation is CASSVGTGEGEKLFF.

A single count supports this clone. The chain carries TRBV9 and TRBJ2-3, with D unclear. The V and J ends lost 4 bases and 1 base respectively, with 7 bases between them. This CDR3 spans 13 amino acids. Germline CDR1 SGDLS, CDR2 YYNGEE. The CDR3 bases are TGTGCCAGCAGCCTCCGGGGCACAGATACGCAGTATTTT. It translates to CASSLRGTDTQYF.

The CDR3 region has the DNA TGTGCCAGCAACTTACAGGGCTTACTTAACTATGGCTACACCTTC. Encoded protein: CASNLQGLLNYGYTF. The rearrangement links TRBV5-4 to TRBJ1-2, with D possibly being TRBD1 (6 bases). Trimming removed 6 bases from V and 1 base from J, with 16 bases in between. Per germline, CDR1 SGHNT and CDR2 YYREEE (reference sequence). The CDR3 consists of 15 residues. The whole variable domain, remainder taken from reference TRBV5-4 and TRBJ1-2, is ETGVTQSPTHLIKTRGQQVTLRCSSQSGHNTVSWYQQALGQGPQFIFQYYREEENGRGNFPPRFSGLQFPNYSSELNVNALELDDSALYLCASNLQGLLNYGYTFGSGTRLTVV.